Shown below are 16 T cell receptor beta chains from a single sample sequenced in a study of blood T cells in healthy people across ages. The second PCR ran about 6 to 11 cycles with a sample-barcoded 5' primer and J-beta primers. TCRdb re-analysed the 5' RACE reads in MiXCR, keeping a single row per CDR3 protein. Here the sample spans about 1,500,000 distinct CDR3 sequences, approximately 30% being singletons. Sequenced material: blood. The source of these receptors is a woman aged 30 to 39 in good health.

The rearrangement joins TRBV28 to TRBJ2-3; TRBD1 might be the D (6 bases). V was shortened by 7 bases and J by 0 bases, with 17 bases between the two germline ends. The length of the CDR3 is 16 residues. Germline V gene lookup returns CDR1 MDHEN and CDR2 SYDVKM. The CDR3 sequence: CASNEQGFRSTDTQYF. CDR3 DNA: TGTGCCAGCAACGAACAGGGTTTTCGGAGCACAGATACGCAGTATTTT.

This clonotype was detected only a few times. Compared with germline, one end of the junction differs, possibly owing to a read error. The chain uses TRBV7-6 and TRBJ2-7, with TRBD2 matching 11 bases. Germline V lookup: CDR1 SGHVS, CDR2 FNYEAQ. The CDR3 runs to 13 residues. CDR3 in amino acids: CAGSLAGGFEQYF. The CDR3 region has the DNA TGTGCCGGCAGCTTAGCGGGAGGGTTCGAGCAGTACTTC.

This clonotype came up many times. V usage is TRBV20-1 and J usage is TRBJ2-3; 10 nucleotides align to TRBD1. V trimming: 0 bases; J trimming: 1 base; junction bases outside the gene matches: 4. Germline CDR1 and CDR2: DFQATT and SNEGSKA (reference sequence). The CDR3 is 16 amino acids. The CDR3 loop is CSARDPTGGGTDTQYF. DNA for the CDR3: TGCAGTGCTAGAGACCCGACAGGGGGCGGCACAGATACGCAGTATTTT.

V is TRBV29-1 and J is TRBJ1-4; D is uncertain. From germline, CDR1 is SQVTM and CDR2 ANQGSEA. The CDR3 length is 13 residues. Deletions cut 4 bases from V and 3 bases from J, with 9 bases between. The CDR3, as DNA: TGCAGCGTTGGGTACGGAGCTAATGAAAAACTGTTTTTT. Residues: CSVGYGANEKLFF.

The J gene is TRBJ1-5, the V gene TRBV20-1; 8 bases agree with TRBD1. Germline CDR1 and CDR2: DFQATT and SNEGSKA (reference sequence). V lost 6 bases and J lost 2; bases outside the gene matches: 12. The CDR3 loop spans 16 amino acids. The CDR3 loop reads CSAYAPGGMGNQPQHF. CDR3 in DNA: TGCAGTGCCTACGCCCCAGGGGGCATGGGCAATCAGCCCCAGCATTTT.

The chain recombines TRBV12-3 or TRBV12-4 with TRBJ2-3, with D uncertain. Between the trimmed V and J ends, which lost 0 bases and 2 bases, there was a span of 12 bases. The CDR3 is made up of 16 amino acids. For the CDR3, the DNA is TGTGCCAGCAGTTTAGCCGTCGGTAGTTCCACAGATACGCAGTATTTT. It specifies CASSLAVGSSTDTQYF.

The table lists this clonotype with a few counts. The chain joins TRBV7-3 to TRBJ1-2; 9 bases agree with TRBD1. The V gene's germline CDR1 is SGHTA and CDR2 FQGTGA. V gave up 5 bases and J gave up 8 bases; unmatched junction bases: 12. This CDR3 is 15 amino acids long. CDR3 amino acids: CASSPATGGIEGYTF. DNA of the CDR3: TGTGCCAGCAGCCCCGCGACAGGGGGGATAGAGGGCTACACCTTC.

This clonotype was counted only a few times. A much larger clone sits a single nucleotide away, making a read error possible. The chain combines TRBV6-5 with TRBJ2-7, with D possibly being TRBD1 or TRBD2 (5 bases each). Germline CDR1 and CDR2: MNHEY and SVGAGI. CDR3 length: 14 amino acids. The CDR3 coding sequence is TGTGCCAGCCAACGAGGGGCTACCTCCTACGAGCGGTACTTC. Its translation: CASQRGATSYERYF.

This clonotype was detected a few times. The rearrangement joins TRBV14 to TRBJ1-6; no clear D. Germline CDR1 and CDR2: SGHDN and FVKESK. This CDR3 spans 17 amino acids. V lost 0 bases and J 9 bases, leaving 18 bases between the germline ends. The CDR3 DNA is TGTGCCAGCAGCCAAGATAATCTTGAAGACATGATTTCACCCCTCCACTTT. Protein: CASSQDNLEDMISPLHF.

In the case of this clonotype: The CDR3 carries no conserved terminal phenylalanine or tryptophan, so it likely arises from a read error. The rearrangement links TRBV5-1 to TRBJ1-2; a possible D gene is TRBD1 (5 bases). Trimming took 0 bases from V and 3 from J, leaving 9 bases between them. From germline, CDR1 is SGHRS and CDR2 YFSETQ. The length of the CDR3 is 14 residues. The CDR3 reads CASSLENRHYGYTC. CDR3 nucleotide sequence: TGCGCCAGCAGCTTGGAGAACAGGCACTATGGCTACACCTGC.

The chain links TRBV20-1 to TRBJ2-7, with D possibly TRBD2 on 7 matching bases. The length of the CDR3 is 13 residues. Germline assignment: CDR1 DFQATT and CDR2 SNEGSKA (reference sequence). Between the trimmed V and J ends, which lost 6 bases and 3 bases, there was a span of 15 bases. The CDR3 protein is CSACGGRDYEQYF. CDR3 in DNA: TGCAGTGCCTGCGGGGGCAGAGACTACGAGCAGTACTTC.

The table lists this clonotype with a few counts. CDR3 bases: TGTGCCACCAGTTCAGGGTATGAGCAGTTCTTC. Protein product: CATSSGYEQFF. The gene calls are TRBV24-1 and TRBJ2-1; D possibly corresponds to TRBD1 (5 bases). Looked up from germline, CDR1 is KGHDR and CDR2 is SFDVKD. Trimming removed 6 bases from V and 8 bases from J, with 7 bases in between. The CDR3 contains 11 residues.

This clonotype was counted many times. The genes are TRBV20-1 and TRBJ2-7; 7 bases agree with TRBD1. In germline, CDR1 is DFQATT, CDR2 SNEGSKA (reference sequence). Germline trimming cut 3 bases from V and 3 bases from J; bases unmatched to any gene: 5. CDR3 length equals 13 residues. The CDR3 DNA reads TGCAGTGCTAGGACAGGGTTTATCTACGAGCAGTACTTC. Its translation: CSARTGFIYEQYF.

As concerns this clonotype: A single base separates this from a much larger clone, so it may be a read error. In this CDR3 the conserved last residue, phenylalanine or tryptophan, is missing, so a read error is likely. V usage is TRBV20-1 and J usage is TRBJ2-5, with 11 positions matching TRBD2. The V gene's germline CDR1 is DFQATT and CDR2 SNEGSKA (reference sequence). V lost 7 bases, J lost 0 bases, and 1 base stayed unmatched. The CDR3 totals 13 residues. This CDR3 is CSGLAGNQETQYV. CDR3 coding DNA: TGCAGTGGACTAGCGGGGAACCAAGAGACCCAGTACGTC.

The chain couples TRBV20-1 to TRBJ2-7; no clear D. This CDR3 has 13 amino acids. CDR1 DFQATT and CDR2 SNEGSKA come from the germline V gene (reference sequence). V was trimmed by 3 bases and J by 2 bases, leaving 11 bases between them. This CDR3 is CSASDLGTYEQYF. The CDR3 DNA reads TGCAGTGCTAGCGACCTGGGGACCTACGAGCAGTACTTC.

This sequence joins TRBV10-1 and TRBJ2-7; no firm D call. V lost 2 bases and J lost 2, with 16 bases in between. CDR1 and CDR2 (germline): WNHNN, SYGVQD (reference sequence). CDR3 length equals 16 residues. CDR3 bases: TGCGCCAGCAGTGAGGCCCTTGGCCTGAAGGCCTACGAGCAGTACTTC. The encoded protein is CASSEALGLKAYEQYF.